This T cell receptor beta chain is from a study of blood T cell repertoires in COVID-19. Study-level background: Sources were T cells, B-cell-depleted T cells, or PBMCs; the material itself was cDNA or gDNA.

Trimming pared 3 bases from V and 0 bases from J, leaving 6 bases between. CDR3 length equals 13 residues. Germline CDR1 is MDHEN and CDR2 is SYDVKM. Original methodology: Amplification from reference gene primers served as the basis for estimated nucleated cell counts. Data came from immunoSEQ multiplex PCR; TCRdb stores just in-frame clones and leaves some out. V and J calls and clone size follow that table, whereas D and trimming were derived from the DNA. The sample carries around 100,000 clones, roughly 85% recorded once. For this clone: This sample includes further DNA sequences coding for the same CDR3.

The sequence derives from a human donor in a cohort sampled during active COVID-19. The sequencing input was peripheral blood. This chain links TRBV28 with TRBJ2-7; D is ambiguous. The CDR3, as DNA: TGTGCCAGCAGTTTGTACGGCTCCTACGAGCAGTACTTC. This codes for CASSLYGSYEQYF.